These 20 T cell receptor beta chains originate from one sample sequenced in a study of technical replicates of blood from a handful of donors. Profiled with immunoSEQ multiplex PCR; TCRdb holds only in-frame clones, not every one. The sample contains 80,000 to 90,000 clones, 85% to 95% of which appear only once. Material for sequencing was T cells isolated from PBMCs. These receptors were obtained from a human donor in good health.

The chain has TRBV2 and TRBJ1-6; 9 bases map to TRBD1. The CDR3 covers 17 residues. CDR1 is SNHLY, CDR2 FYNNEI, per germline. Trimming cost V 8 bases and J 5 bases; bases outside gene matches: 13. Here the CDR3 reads CASHVVAGQGDNSPLHF. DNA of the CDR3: TGTGCCAGCCACGTCGTCGCGGGACAGGGAGATAATTCACCCCTCCACTTT.

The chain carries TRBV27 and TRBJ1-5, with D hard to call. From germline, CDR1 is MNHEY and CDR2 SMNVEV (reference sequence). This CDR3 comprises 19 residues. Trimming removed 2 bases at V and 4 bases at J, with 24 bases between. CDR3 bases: TGTGCCAGCAGTTTAAAACCTTTGGGGTTCGGGGTGGGGAATCAGCCCCAGCATTTT. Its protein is CASSLKPLGFGVGNQPQHF.

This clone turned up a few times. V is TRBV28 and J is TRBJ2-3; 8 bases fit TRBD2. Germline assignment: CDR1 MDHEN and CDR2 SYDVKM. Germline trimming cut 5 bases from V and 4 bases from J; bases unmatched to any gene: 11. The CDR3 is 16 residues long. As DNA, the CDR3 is TGTGCCAGCAGTCCAATAGCGGGACCCTCCGCAGATACGCAGTATTTT. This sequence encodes CASSPIAGPSADTQYF.

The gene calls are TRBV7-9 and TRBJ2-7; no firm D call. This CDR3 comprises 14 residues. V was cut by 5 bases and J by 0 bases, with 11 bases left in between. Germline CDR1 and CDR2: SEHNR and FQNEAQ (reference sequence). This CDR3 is CASSPRPSSYEQYF. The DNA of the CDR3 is TGTGCCAGCAGCCCTAGACCATCCTCCTACGAGCAGTACTTC. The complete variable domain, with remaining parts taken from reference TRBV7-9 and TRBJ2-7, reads DTGVSQNPRHKITKRGQNVTFRCDPISEHNRLYWYRQTLGQGPEFLTYFQNEAQLEKSRLLSDRFSAERPKGSFSTLEIQRTEQGDSAMYLCASSPRPSSYEQYFGPGTRLTVT.

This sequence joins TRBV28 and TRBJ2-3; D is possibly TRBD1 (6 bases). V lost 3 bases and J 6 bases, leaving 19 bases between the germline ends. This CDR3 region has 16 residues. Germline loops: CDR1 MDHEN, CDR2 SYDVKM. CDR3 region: CASSFARGRAPDTQYF. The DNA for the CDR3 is TGTGCCAGCAGTTTCGCCAGGGGCAGGGCCCCGGATACGCAGTATTTT.

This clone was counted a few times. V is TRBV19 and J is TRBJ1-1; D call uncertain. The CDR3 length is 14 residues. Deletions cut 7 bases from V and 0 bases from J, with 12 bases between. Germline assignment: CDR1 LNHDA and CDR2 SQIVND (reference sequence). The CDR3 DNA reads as TGTGCCAGTAAGTTGGAGAGAATGAACACTGAAGCTTTCTTT. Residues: CASKLERMNTEAFF.

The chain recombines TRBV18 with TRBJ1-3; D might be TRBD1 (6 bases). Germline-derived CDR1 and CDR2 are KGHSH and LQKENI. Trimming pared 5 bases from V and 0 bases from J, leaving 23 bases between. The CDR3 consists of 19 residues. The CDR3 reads CASSTRRTAVYFSGNTIYF. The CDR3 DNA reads TGTGCCAGCTCAACCCGGCGGACAGCAGTGTACTTCTCTGGAAACACCATATATTTT.

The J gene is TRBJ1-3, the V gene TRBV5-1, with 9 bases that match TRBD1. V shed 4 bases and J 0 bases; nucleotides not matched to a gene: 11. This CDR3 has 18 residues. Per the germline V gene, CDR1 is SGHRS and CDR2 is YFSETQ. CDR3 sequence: CASSPGQGRFLSGNTIYF. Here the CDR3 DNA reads TGCGCCAGCAGCCCAGGACAGGGGCGCTTTCTCTCTGGAAACACCATATATTTT.

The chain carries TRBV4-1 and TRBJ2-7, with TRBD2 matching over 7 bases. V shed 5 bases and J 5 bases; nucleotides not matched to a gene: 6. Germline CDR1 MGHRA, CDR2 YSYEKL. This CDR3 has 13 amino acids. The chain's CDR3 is CASSVGGRNEQYF. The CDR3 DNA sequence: TGCGCCAGCAGCGTGGGGGGGAGGAACGAGCAGTACTTC.

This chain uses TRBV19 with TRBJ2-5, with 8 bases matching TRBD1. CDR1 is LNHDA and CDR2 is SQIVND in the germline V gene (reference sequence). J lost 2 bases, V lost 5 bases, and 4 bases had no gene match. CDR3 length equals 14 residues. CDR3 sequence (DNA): TGTGCCAGTAGTCCCAGGGGGCTACAAGAGACCCAGTACTTC. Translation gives CASSPRGLQETQYF. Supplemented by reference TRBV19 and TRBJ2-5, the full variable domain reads DGGITQSPKYLFRKEGQNVTLSCEQNLNHDAMYWYRQDPGQGLRLIYYSQIVNDFQKGDIAEGYSVSREKKESFPLTVTSAQKNPTAFYLCASSPRGLQETQYFGPGTRLLVL.

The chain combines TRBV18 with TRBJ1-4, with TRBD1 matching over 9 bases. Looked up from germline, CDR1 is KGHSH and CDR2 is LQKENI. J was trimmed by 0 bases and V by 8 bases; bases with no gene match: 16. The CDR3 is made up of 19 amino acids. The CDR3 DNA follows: TGTGCCAGCCACGCAGTAGGACAGGGGTTTTACCCAACTAATGAAAAACTGTTTTTT. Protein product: CASHAVGQGFYPTNEKLFF.

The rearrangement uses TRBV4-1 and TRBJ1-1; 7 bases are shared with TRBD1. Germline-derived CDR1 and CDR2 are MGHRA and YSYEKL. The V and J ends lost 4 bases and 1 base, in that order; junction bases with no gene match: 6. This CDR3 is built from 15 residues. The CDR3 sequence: CASSPLGQENTEAFF. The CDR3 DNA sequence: TGCGCCAGCAGCCCCCTTGGACAGGAGAACACTGAAGCTTTCTTT.

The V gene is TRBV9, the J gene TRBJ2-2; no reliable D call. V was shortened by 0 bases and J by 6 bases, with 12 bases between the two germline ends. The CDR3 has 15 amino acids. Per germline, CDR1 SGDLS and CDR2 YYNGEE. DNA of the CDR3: TGTGCCAGCAGCGTAGCCTCCCTCAGGTCCGGGGAGCTGTTTTTT. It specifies CASSVASLRSGELFF.

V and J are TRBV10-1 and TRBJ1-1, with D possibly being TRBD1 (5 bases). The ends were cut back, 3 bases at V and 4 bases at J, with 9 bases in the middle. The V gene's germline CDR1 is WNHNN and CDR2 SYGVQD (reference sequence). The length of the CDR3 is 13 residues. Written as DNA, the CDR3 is TGCGCCAGCAGTGAAAGGGGCAGCACTGAAGCTTTCTTT. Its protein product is CASSERGSTEAFF.

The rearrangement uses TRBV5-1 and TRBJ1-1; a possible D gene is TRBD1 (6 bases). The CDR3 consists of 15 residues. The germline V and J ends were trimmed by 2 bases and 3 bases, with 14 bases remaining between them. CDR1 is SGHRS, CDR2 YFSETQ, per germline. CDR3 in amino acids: CASSLPFSGDTEAFF. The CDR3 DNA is TGCGCCAGCAGCTTACCCTTCTCAGGGGACACTGAAGCTTTCTTT.

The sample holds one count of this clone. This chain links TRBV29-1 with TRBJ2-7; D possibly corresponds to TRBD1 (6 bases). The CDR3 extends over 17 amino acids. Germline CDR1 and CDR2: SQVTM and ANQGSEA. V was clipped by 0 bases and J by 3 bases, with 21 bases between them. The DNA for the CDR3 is TGCAGCGTTGAAGATATTCGGGCCGGGACAAGGTTCTACGAGCAGTACTTC. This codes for CSVEDIRAGTRFYEQYF.

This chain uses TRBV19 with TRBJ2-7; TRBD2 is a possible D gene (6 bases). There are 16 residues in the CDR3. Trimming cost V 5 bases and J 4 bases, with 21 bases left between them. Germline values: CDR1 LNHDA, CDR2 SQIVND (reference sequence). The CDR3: CASSPRGTAGGYEQYF. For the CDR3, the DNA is TGTGCCAGTAGTCCTAGAGGGACCGCCGGAGGGTACGAGCAGTACTTC.

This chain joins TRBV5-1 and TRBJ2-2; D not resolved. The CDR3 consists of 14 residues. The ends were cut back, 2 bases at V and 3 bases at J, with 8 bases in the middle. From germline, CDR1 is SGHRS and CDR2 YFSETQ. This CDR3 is CASSLFSDTGELFF. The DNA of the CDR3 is TGCGCCAGCAGCTTATTTTCTGACACCGGGGAGCTGTTTTTT.

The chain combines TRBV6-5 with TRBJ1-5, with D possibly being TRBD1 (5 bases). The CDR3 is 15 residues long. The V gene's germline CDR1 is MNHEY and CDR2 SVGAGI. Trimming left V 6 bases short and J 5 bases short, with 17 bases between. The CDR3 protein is CASRIQDRADQPQHF. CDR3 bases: TGTGCCAGCAGAATACAGGATCGGGCGGATCAGCCCCAGCATTTT.

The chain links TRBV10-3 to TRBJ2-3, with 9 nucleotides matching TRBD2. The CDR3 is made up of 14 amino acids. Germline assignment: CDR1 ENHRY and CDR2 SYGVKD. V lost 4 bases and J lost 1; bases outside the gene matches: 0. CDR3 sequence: CAISASGGTDTQYF. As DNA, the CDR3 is TGTGCCATCAGTGCTAGCGGGGGCACAGATACGCAGTATTTT.